This T cell receptor beta chain was sequenced during a study of T cells in Graves' hyperthyroidism and ophthalmopathy. Trimming removed 1 base from V and 9 bases from J, with 13 bases in between. This CDR3 is built from 13 residues. Looked up from germline, CDR1 is SGHTA and CDR2 is FQGNSA. Researchers amplified the TCR beta CDR3 regions from RNA transcripts. HTBI primers were used for first-round RT-PCR of the TCR CDR3. TCRdb recomputed calls from the multiplex PCR reads with MiXCR, one row per CDR3 protein. The sample comprises some 420,000 distinct CDR3 sequences, about 13% of which are singletons, and approximately 5.8% rests with the top ten. There are many counts of this clonotype.

Source material: blood. The sequence came from a woman aged 18-30 years with Graves' hyperthyroidism. The J gene is TRBJ2-7, the V gene TRBV7-2; D unclear. In DNA, the CDR3 is TGTGCCAGCAGCTTAGGTCTGGCAGGTCGGCAGTACTTC. Encoded protein: CASSLGLAGRQYF.